This is a list of T cell receptor beta chains from one sample in a study of blood T cell repertoires in COVID-19. Libraries were prepared by immunoSEQ multiplex PCR; TCRdb keeps only in-frame clonotypes and omits some of them. The sample yields 310,000 or so clones, 90% seen once. The sample taken for sequencing was PBMCs or T cells enriched from blood (not recorded which). The source is a woman between 18 and 29 years old with acute COVID-19. Both conserved end residues are part of each CDR3. The order of the fields is V gene, clone size, J gene, D gene, CDR3 DNA, CDR3 protein. A D gene is named only where the DNA matches it firmly. Size values are once, few and many counts, or a class for expanded clones, and some rows have none.

>TRBV30|-|TRBJ2-5|TRBD1
TGTGCCTGGAGTTTGACAGGGAACACAGAGACCCAGTACTTC
CAWSLTGNTETQYF
>TRBV5-1|-|TRBJ2-7|TRBD2
TGCGCCAGTCGGGCTAGCGGTTCCTACGAGCAGTACTTC
CASRASGSYEQYF
>TRBV6-5|-|TRBJ2-2|-
TGTGCCAGCAGTTACTCGGACAGACCCACCGGGGAGCTGTTTTTT
CASSYSDRPTGELFF
>TRBV2|-|TRBJ2-2|-
TGTGCCAGCAGGTTGGCGGAGTCGCCCGGGGAGCTGTTTTTT
CASRLAESPGELFF
>TRBV28|-|TRBJ1-1|-
TGTGCCAGCAGTTTAGGGGGGGGTAACACTGAAGCTTTCTTT
CASSLGGGNTEAFF
>TRBV7-9|-|TRBJ2-1|-
TGTGCCAGCAGCTTACGGGGTCCCAATGAGCAGTTCTTC
CASSLRGPNEQFF
>TRBV24-1|-|TRBJ2-1|TRBD2
TGTGCCACCAGTGACGATACTAGCGGGGACAATGAGCAGTTCTTC
CATSDDTSGDNEQFF
>TRBV9|-|TRBJ2-3|-
TGTGCCAGCAGCGTAGGACTAGGGGGCGCGGGCACAGATACGCAGTATTTT
CASSVGLGGAGTDTQYF
>TRBV5-1|-|TRBJ2-7|-
TGCGCCAGCAGCTTGGTTGACAGCTCCTACGAGCAGTACTTC
CASSLVDSSYEQYF
>TRBV3-1/TRBV3-2|-|TRBJ2-1|TRBD1
TGTGCCAGCAGCTTGGGACAGTTCTCCTACAATGAGCAGTTCTTC
CASSLGQFSYNEQFF
>TRBV7-2|-|TRBJ2-1|TRBD2
TGTGCCAGCAGCTTAGATGGGACTAGCGGCCTGATAAGGCAGTTCTTC
CASSLDGTSGLIRQFF
>TRBV28|-|TRBJ1-2|-
TGTGCCAGCAGGGGGCGGACGGGAGCTAACTATGGCTACACCTTC
CASRGRTGANYGYTF
>TRBV29-1|-|TRBJ1-4|-
TGCAGCGCGTGTGGACTTAATGAAAAACTGTTTTTT
CSACGLNEKLFF
>TRBV6-5|-|TRBJ1-3|TRBD1
TGTGCCAGCAGGTCCGGGACAGGAGACGGAAACACCATATATTTT
CASRSGTGDGNTIYF
>TRBV27|-|TRBJ2-7|TRBD2
TGTGCCAGCAAACAATGGGCGGGAGCCTACGAGCAGTACTTC
CASKQWAGAYEQYF
>TRBV18|-|TRBJ2-7|-
TGTGCCAGCTCACCCCAAACCTACGAGCAGTACTTC
CASSPQTYEQYF
>TRBV6-5|-|TRBJ2-1|TRBD2
TGTGCCAGCAATCCTAGCGGGAGATCCTACAATGAGCAGTTCTTC
CASNPSGRSYNEQFF
>TRBV24-1|-|TRBJ2-3|TRBD2
TGTGCCACCAGTGCGGCGGGAGAGAGGAAGGATACGCAGTATTTT
CATSAAGERKDTQYF
>TRBV10-3|-|TRBJ2-2|TRBD1
TGTGCCATCAGTGAAGTTTTCGACAGGGGAACCGGGGAGCTGTTTTTT
CAISEVFDRGTGELFF
>TRBV5-1|-|TRBJ2-1|-
TGCGCCAGCAGCTCGACTAGTCTAGGAAATGAGCAGTTCTTC
CASSSTSLGNEQFF
>TRBV2|-|TRBJ1-3|TRBD1
TGTGCCAGCAAAAAGGGGGCGTCTGGAAACACCATATATTTT
CASKKGASGNTIYF
>TRBV7-2|-|TRBJ1-4|-
TGTGCCAGCAGCCCTAGGGCGGGGACAACTAATGAAAAACTGTTTTTT
CASSPRAGTTNEKLFF
>TRBV27|-|TRBJ2-1|-
TGTGCCAGCAGTTTGGGAACAGGTCCTTACAATGAGCAGTTCTTC
CASSLGTGPYNEQFF
>TRBV25-1|-|TRBJ2-3|TRBD2
TGTGCCAGCAGTGTGAGCGGGAGGGTAGATACGCAGTATTTT
CASSVSGRVDTQYF
>TRBV2|-|TRBJ1-2|TRBD1
TGTGCCAGCAGCCCGACAGGGGATGGCTACACCTTC
CASSPTGDGYTF
>TRBV7-2|-|TRBJ2-7|-
TGTGCCAGCAGCCAGCGGGTGGGCCCCTACGAGCAGTACTTC
CASSQRVGPYEQYF
>TRBV19|few|TRBJ1-2|TRBD1
TGTGCCAGTAGGGACGGCCGGACAGGGGCCGACTATGGCTACACCTTC
CASRDGRTGADYGYTF
>TRBV15|-|TRBJ2-7|-
TGTGCCACCAGCCCAGATCAAGGGAGCTCGTACGAGCAGTACTTC
CATSPDQGSSYEQYF
>TRBV12-3/TRBV12-4|once|TRBJ2-5|-
TGTGCCAGCAGTTTAGTGGCGGAAGAGACCCAGTACTTC
CASSLVAEETQYF
>TRBV7-8|-|TRBJ2-1|-
TGTGCCAGCAGCTCCCCGCGCAATGAGCAGTTCTTC
CASSSPRNEQFF
>TRBV4-2|-|TRBJ1-2|-
TGTGCCAGCAGCCAAAATGGAGGGGAAGCTAACTATGGCTACACCTTC
CASSQNGGEANYGYTF
>TRBV28|-|TRBJ1-2|-
TGTGCCAGCAGTTTCCAAGGGGCAGGTGGCTACACCTTC
CASSFQGAGGYTF
>TRBV3-1/TRBV3-2|-|TRBJ2-3|-
TGTGCCAGCAGCCACAGGGACACAGATACGCAGTATTTT
CASSHRDTDTQYF
>TRBV28|-|TRBJ1-2|TRBD1
TGTGCCAGCAGAAAGAGACAGGGGGCTAGGGGCTACACCTTC
CASRKRQGARGYTF
>TRBV9|-|TRBJ1-4|TRBD1
TGTGCCAGCAGCGTAGAGGGACAGCCAAATGAAAAACTGTTTTTT
CASSVEGQPNEKLFF
>TRBV19|-|TRBJ1-1|TRBD1
TGTGCCAGTACCAAACTCGGACAGGGGGCGCCCACTGAAGCTTTCTTT
CASTKLGQGAPTEAFF
>TRBV15|-|TRBJ2-7|-
TGTGCCACCCGAGGCCCCACCGATCTCTACGAGCAGTACTTC
CATRGPTDLYEQYF
>TRBV2|-|TRBJ1-1|-
TGTGCCAGCAGAGCCTTTGGGGGCGCGTATTCCACTGAAGCTTTCTTT
CASRAFGGAYSTEAFF
>TRBV27|-|TRBJ2-1|-
TGTGCCAGCAGTTTATCGGGTCTACTAGATGGTAATGAGCAGTTCTTC
CASSLSGLLDGNEQFF
>TRBV2|-|TRBJ2-7|-
TGTGCCAGCAGTGTAGTCTACGAGCAGTACTTC
CASSVVYEQYF
>TRBV9|-|TRBJ1-5|TRBD1
TGTGCCAGCAGCGTAGGGGGACAGGGGGGTCAGCCCCAGCATTTT
CASSVGGQGGQPQHF
>TRBV4-3|-|TRBJ2-1|TRBD2
TGCGCCAGCAGCCAAGATTACGGCCTAGCGGCCGACAATGAGCAGTTCTTC
CASSQDYGLAADNEQFF
>TRBV4-2|once|TRBJ2-7|TRBD2
TGTGCCAGCAGCCAGACAGGGACTAGCGTAACCTACGAGCAGTACTTC
CASSQTGTSVTYEQYF
>TRBV30|-|TRBJ1-1|TRBD1
TGTGCCTGGAGCCGGTTTACTCCGGGACAGGGGAAAGTTTTCTTT
CAWSRFTPGQGKVFF
>TRBV2|few|TRBJ1-1|TRBD1
TGTGCCAGCAAGACCAGACAGGGTTTGAACACTGAAGCTTTCTTT
CASKTRQGLNTEAFF
>TRBV5-1|-|TRBJ1-2|TRBD1
TGCGCCAGCAGCTACGAAGTCCCCGGGACAGGAAATGGCTACACCTTC
CASSYEVPGTGNGYTF
>TRBV19|-|TRBJ1-1|TRBD1
TGTGCCAGCAAAATTCGGGACAGCTCGAACACTGAAGCTTTCTTT
CASKIRDSSNTEAFF